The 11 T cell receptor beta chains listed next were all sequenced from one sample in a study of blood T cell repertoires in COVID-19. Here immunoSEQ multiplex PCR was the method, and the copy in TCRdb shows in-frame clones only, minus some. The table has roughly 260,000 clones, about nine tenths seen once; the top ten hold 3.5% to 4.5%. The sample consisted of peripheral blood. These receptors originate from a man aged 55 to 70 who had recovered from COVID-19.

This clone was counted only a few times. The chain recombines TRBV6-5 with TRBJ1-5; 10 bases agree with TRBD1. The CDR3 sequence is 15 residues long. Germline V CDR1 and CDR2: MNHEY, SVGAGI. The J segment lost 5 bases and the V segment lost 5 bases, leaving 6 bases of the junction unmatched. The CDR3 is CASSRKTGGDQPQHF. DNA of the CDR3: TGTGCCAGCAGTAGGAAGACAGGGGGCGATCAGCCCCAGCATTTT.

The CDR3 bases are TGTGCCAGTAGAGACAGGATCAATAGCAATCAGCCCCAGCATTTT. Translation: CASRDRINSNQPQHF. This sequence joins TRBV19 and TRBJ1-5; tentative D call: TRBD1 (6 bases). V lost 6 bases and J lost 0, with 12 bases in between. The CDR3 runs 15 residues. CDR1 is LNHDA, CDR2 SQIVND, per germline (reference sequence).

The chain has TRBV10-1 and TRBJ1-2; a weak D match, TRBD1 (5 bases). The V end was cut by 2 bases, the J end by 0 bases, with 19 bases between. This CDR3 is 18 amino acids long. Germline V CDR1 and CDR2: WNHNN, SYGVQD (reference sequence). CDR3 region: CASSEDSKHAITNYGYTF. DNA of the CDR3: TGCGCCAGCAGTGAGGACAGCAAACACGCGATAACTAACTATGGCTACACCTTC.

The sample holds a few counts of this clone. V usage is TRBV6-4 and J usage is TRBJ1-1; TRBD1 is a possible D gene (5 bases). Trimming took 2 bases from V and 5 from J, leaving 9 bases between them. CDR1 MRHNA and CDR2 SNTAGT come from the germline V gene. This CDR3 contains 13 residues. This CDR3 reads CASSDDGGTEAFF. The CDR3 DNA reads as TGTGCCAGCAGTGACGACGGGGGGACTGAAGCTTTCTTT.

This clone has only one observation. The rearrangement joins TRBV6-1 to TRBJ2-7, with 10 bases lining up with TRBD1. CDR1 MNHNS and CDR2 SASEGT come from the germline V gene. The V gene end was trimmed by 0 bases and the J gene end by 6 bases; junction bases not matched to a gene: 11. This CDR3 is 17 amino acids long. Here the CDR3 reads CASSEAGWTGGQAEQYF. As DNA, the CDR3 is TGTGCCAGCAGTGAAGCAGGGTGGACAGGGGGGCAGGCCGAGCAGTACTTC.

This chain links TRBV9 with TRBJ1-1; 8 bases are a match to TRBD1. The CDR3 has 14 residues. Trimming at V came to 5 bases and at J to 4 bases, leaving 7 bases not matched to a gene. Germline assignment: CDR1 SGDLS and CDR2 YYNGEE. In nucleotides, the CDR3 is TGTGCCAGCAGTCAGGGGGCGAAATCCACTGAAGCTTTCTTT. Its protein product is CASSQGAKSTEAFF.

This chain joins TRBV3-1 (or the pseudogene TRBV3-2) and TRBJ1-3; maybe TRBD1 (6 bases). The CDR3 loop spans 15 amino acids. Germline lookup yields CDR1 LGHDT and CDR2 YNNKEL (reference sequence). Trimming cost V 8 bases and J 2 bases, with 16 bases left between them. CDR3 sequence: CASRPAGAAGNTIYF. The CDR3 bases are TGTGCCAGCCGCCCCGCGGGGGCGGCTGGAAACACCATATATTTT.

This chain's CDR3 is CATSDAGTGLSYNEQFF. The CDR3 DNA follows: TGTGCCACCAGTGACGCCGGGACAGGGCTCTCCTACAATGAGCAGTTCTTC. The chain couples TRBV24-1 to TRBJ2-1, with TRBD1 matching over 9 bases. The ends lost 4 bases at V and 0 bases at J; junction bases unmatched: 6. CDR1 and CDR2 from the germline V gene are KGHDR and SFDVKD. The CDR3 contains 17 residues.

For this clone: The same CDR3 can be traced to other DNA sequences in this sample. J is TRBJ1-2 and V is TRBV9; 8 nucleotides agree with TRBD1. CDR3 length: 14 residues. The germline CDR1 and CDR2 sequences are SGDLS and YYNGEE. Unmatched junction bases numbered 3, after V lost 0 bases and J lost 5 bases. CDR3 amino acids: CASSVDDRGYGYTF. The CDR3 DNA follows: TGTGCCAGCAGCGTAGACGACAGGGGTTATGGCTACACCTTC. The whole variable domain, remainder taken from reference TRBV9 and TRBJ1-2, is DSGVTQTPKHLITATGQRVTLRCSPRSGDLSVYWYQQSLDQGLQFLIQYYNGEERAKGNILERFSAQQFPDLHSELNLSSLELGDSALYFCASSVDDRGYGYTFGSGTRLTVV.

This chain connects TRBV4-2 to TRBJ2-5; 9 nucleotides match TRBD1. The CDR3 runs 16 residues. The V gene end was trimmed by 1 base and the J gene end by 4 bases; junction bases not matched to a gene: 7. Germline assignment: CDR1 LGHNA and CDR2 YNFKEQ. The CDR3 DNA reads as TGTGCCAGCAGCCAAGGATCCGGGACAGGGCGAGAGACCCAGTACTTC. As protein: CASSQGSGTGRETQYF.

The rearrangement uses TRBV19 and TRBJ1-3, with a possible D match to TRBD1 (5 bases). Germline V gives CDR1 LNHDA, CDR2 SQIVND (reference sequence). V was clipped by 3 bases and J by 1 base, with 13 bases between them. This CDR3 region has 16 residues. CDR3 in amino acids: CASSIPQGASGNTIYF. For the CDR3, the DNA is TGTGCCAGTAGTATCCCCCAGGGTGCATCTGGAAACACCATATATTTT.